The following is a TCR beta chain sequence with its context. The antigen is unknown. The sample comes from a study of cytomegalovirus exposure and HLA in healthy donors. Study in general: Genetic ancestry analysis placed over 65% of the 400 or so donors that were genotyped in the Caucasian-associated cluster. Study findings and constraints: The study labeled 170 or so TCR beta chains cytomegalovirus-associated.

Primers included in the PCR were 60 Vbeta and 13 Jbeta primers. Generated by immunoSEQ multiplex PCR, the TCRdb table keeps only in-frame clones and is missing some. This table holds 200,000 or so clones, roughly 83% found once. The receptor was isolated from a girl aged 10-17 years in good health and CMV-seronegative. The sample comprised PBMCs.

The CDR3 loop reads CASDRWQGSNQPQHF. The CDR3 bases are TGTGCCAGCGATCGGTGGCAGGGGAGCAATCAGCCCCAGCATTTT. The chain carries TRBV28 and TRBJ1-5; possibly TRBD1 for D (6 bases). The CDR3 runs 15 residues. V was pared by 8 bases and J by 1 base, with 15 bases between. From germline, CDR1 is MDHEN and CDR2 SYDVKM.